Below, 7 T cell receptor beta chains from the same sample are listed, as sequenced in a study of CD8+CD57+ T cells in acquired aplastic anemia. Researchers used genomic DNA as the template to profile TCR beta VDJ and CDR3. TCRdb reanalysed the reads using MiXCR and keeps one entry per CDR3 protein. This sample carries 270,000 or so distinct CDR3 sequences, 82% of them seen once, and the ten largest clones take about two fifths. An expansion of CD8+CD57+ cells by flow cytometry had been shown in patients chosen for sequencing. The specimen was sorted CD4+, CD8+, or CD8+CD57+ T cells (not recorded which) from PBMCs. These receptors came from a human donor with aplastic anemia.

A note on this clonotype: Given the absence of the conserved phenylalanine or tryptophan at the CDR3 end, a read error is likely. The DNA is omitted, as the CDR3 cannot be located on it reliably, and the CDR3 follows TCRdb's listing. The V call is TRBV7-3, the J call TRBJ2-3. The length of the CDR3 is 12 amino acids, counting both ends. Germline loops: CDR1 SGHTA, CDR2 FQGTGA. The CDR3: CASSVGSDPQNL.

This chain links TRBV7-9 with TRBJ2-1; maybe TRBD2 (5 bases). The CDR3 runs 16 residues. The V gene lost 2 bases and the J gene lost 8 bases, with 19 bases spanning the gap. Germline V lookup: CDR1 SEHNR, CDR2 FQNEAQ (reference sequence). This CDR3 is CASSLQASGTADEQFF. CDR3 DNA: TGTGCCAGCAGCTTACAGGCAAGCGGCACCGCCGATGAGCAGTTCTTC.

This clonotype was seen a few times. At one end, the junction sequence differs from germline, possibly due to a read error. V is TRBV7-2 and J is TRBJ2-3; 9 bases line up with TRBD1. Germline CDR1 SGHTA, CDR2 FQGNSA. The CDR3 extends over 14 amino acids. In DNA form, the CDR3 reads TGTGCCAGCAGCAATGGACAGGGGCCCCAAGAGAACCAGTTT. The encoded protein is CASSNGQGPQENQF.

The chain joins TRBV7-2 to TRBJ2-1; 7 bases are a match to TRBD2. The CDR3 extends over 16 amino acids. CDR1 SGHTA and CDR2 FQGNSA come from the germline V gene. V dropped 1 base and J dropped 8; count of bases not matched to a gene: 11. This CDR3 reads CASSLERGAGRDEQFF. The CDR3 nucleotides are TGTGCCAGCAGCTTAGAAAGAGGCGCGGGGAGGGATGAGCAGTTCTTC.

Of note for this clonotype: One junction end disagrees with the germline gene, perhaps due to a read error. The chain is built from TRBV7-2 and TRBJ1-2; D gene ambiguous. Germline V gene lookup returns CDR1 SGHTA and CDR2 FQGNSA. The CDR3 contains 14 residues. CDR3 in amino acids: CASSLAGAPDTHTF. The DNA for the CDR3 is TGTGCCAGCAGCTTAGCGGGTGCTCCCGATACCCACACTTTC.

Worth noting for this clonotype: The missing conserved phenylalanine or tryptophan at the end of this CDR3 makes a read error likely. V is TRBV2 and J is TRBJ2-3; D gene unclear. V shed 5 bases and J shed 6 bases, with 18 bases lying between them. This CDR3 is built from 15 residues. Germline CDR1 reads SNHLY; CDR2 reads FYNNEI. This CDR3 is CASSLAEWGPDTQYV. CDR3 coding DNA: TGTGCCAGCAGTTTAGCCGAGTGGGGTCCCGATACGCAGTATGTT.

In its sample, this clonotype was seen many times. This chain connects TRBV27 to TRBJ2-4, with D uncertain. The germline V and J ends were trimmed by 0 bases and 3 bases, with 3 bases remaining between them. Germline V lookup: CDR1 MNHEY, CDR2 SMNVEV (reference sequence). The CDR3 is made up of 13 amino acids. CDR3 coding DNA: TGTGCCAGCAGTTTATCGGTCAAAAACATTCAGTACTTC. Amino acids: CASSLSVKNIQYF.